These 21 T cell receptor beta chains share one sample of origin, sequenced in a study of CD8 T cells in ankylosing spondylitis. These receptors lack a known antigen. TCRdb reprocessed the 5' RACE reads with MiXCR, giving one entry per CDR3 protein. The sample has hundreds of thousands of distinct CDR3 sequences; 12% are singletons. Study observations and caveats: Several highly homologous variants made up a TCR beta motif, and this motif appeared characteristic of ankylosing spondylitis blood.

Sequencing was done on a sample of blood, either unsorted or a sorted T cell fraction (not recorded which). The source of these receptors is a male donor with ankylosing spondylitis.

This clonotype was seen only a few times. The CDR3 DNA is TGCAGTGCTAGAGAAGCGCCGAACTATGGCTACACCTTC. Protein sequence: CSAREAPNYGYTF. The chain has TRBV20-1 and TRBJ1-2, with D hard to call. Germline values: CDR1 DFQATT, CDR2 SNEGSKA (reference sequence). V lost 0 bases and J 2 bases, leaving 7 bases between the germline ends. The CDR3 runs 13 residues.

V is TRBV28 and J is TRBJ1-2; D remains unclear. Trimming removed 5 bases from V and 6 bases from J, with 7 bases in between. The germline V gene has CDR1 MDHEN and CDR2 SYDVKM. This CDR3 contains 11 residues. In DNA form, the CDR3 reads TGTGCCAGCAGTCGTCGGGATGGCTACACCTTC. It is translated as CASSRRDGYTF.

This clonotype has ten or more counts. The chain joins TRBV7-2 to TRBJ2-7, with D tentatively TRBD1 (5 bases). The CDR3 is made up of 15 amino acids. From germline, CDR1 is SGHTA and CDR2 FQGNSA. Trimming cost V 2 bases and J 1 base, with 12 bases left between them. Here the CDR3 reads CASSLRGATSYEQYF. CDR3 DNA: TGTGCCAGCAGCTTAAGGGGCGCCACGTCCTACGAGCAGTACTTC.

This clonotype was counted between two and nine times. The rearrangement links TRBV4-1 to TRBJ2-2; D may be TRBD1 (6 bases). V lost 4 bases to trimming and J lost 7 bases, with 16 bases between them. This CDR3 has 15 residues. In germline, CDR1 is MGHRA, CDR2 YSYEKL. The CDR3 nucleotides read TGCGCCAGCAGCCCCCAGGACAGTGTCGGCGGGGAGCTGTTTTTT. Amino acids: CASSPQDSVGGELFF.

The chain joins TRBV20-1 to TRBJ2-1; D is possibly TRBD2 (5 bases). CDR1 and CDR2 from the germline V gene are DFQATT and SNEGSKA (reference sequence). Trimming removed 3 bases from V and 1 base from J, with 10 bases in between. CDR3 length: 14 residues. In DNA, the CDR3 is TGCAGTGCTAGTAGGGAGTGGTCCTACAATGAGCAGTTCTTC. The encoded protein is CSASREWSYNEQFF.

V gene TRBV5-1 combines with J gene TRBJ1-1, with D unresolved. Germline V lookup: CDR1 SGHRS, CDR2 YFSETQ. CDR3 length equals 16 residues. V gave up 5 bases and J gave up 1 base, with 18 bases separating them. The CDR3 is CASSFLDPQSNTEAFF. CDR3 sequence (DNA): TGCGCCAGCAGTTTTCTGGACCCCCAGTCGAACACTGAAGCTTTCTTT.

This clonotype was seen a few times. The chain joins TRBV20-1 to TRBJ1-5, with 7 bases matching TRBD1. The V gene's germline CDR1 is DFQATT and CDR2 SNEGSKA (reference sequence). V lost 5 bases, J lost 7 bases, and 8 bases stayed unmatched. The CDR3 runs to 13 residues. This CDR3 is CSALRQGRQPQHF. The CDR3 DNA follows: TGCAGTGCTCTCAGACAGGGAAGGCAGCCCCAGCATTTT.

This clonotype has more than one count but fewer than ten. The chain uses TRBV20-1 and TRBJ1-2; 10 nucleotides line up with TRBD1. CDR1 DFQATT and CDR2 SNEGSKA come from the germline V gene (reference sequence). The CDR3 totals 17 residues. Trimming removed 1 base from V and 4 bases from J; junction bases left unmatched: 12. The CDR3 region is CSARGQGASGIGYGYTF. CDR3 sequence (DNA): TGCAGTGCTAGAGGACAGGGGGCCTCGGGTATCGGCTATGGCTACACCTTC.

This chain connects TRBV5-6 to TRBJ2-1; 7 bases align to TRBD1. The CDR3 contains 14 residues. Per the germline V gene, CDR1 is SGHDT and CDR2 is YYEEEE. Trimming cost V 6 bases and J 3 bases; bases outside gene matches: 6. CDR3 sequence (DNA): TGTGCCAGCACACAGGGGACACTCTACAATGAGCAGTTCTTC. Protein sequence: CASTQGTLYNEQFF.

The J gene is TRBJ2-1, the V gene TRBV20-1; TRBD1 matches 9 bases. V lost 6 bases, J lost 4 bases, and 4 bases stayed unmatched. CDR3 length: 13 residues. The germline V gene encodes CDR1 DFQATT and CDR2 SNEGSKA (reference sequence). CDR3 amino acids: CSAPGQGYNEQFF. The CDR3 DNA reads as TGCAGTGCCCCCGGACAGGGGTACAATGAGCAGTTCTTC.

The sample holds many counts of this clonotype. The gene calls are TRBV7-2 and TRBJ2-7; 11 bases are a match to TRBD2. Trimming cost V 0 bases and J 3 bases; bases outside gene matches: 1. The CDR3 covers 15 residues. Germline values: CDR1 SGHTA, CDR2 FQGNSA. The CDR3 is CASSLAGTSGYEQYF. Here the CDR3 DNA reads TGTGCCAGCAGCTTAGCCGGGACTAGCGGCTACGAGCAGTACTTC.

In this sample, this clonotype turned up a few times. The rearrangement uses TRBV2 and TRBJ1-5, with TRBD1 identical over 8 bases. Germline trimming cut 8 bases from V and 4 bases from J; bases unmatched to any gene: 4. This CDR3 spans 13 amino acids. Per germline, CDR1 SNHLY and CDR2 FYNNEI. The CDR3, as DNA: TGTGCCAGCTGGGGACAGGATAATCAGCCCCAGCATTTT. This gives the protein CASWGQDNQPQHF.

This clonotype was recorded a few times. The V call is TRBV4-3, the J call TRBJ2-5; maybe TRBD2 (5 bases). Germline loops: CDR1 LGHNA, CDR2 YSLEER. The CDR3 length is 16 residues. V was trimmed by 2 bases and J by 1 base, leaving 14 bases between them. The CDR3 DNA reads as TGCGCCAGCAGCCAACAGGATGCCCGGGGCCAAGAGACCCAGTACTTC. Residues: CASSQQDARGQETQYF.

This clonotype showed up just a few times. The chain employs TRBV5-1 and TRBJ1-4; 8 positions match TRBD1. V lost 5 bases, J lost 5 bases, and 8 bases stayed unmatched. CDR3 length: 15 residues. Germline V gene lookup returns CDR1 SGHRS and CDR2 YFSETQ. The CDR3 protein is CASRLTGQENEKLFF. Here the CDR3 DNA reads TGCGCCAGCAGATTGACGGGACAGGAGAATGAAAAACTGTTTTTT.

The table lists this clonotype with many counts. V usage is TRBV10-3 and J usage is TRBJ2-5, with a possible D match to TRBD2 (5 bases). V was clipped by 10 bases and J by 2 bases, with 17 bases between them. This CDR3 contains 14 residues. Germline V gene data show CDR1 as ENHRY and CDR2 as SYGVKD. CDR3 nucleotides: TGTGCCACCCGACGCGGGCAGGAACAAGAGACCCAGTACTTC. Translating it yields CATRRGQEQETQYF.

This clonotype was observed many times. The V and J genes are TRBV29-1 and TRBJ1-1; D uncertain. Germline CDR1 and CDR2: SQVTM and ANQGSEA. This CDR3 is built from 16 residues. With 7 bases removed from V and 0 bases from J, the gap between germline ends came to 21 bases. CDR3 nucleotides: TGCAGCGCTGAGTCCAGGCTTAGAAGGATGAACACTGAAGCTTTCTTT. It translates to CSAESRLRRMNTEAFF.

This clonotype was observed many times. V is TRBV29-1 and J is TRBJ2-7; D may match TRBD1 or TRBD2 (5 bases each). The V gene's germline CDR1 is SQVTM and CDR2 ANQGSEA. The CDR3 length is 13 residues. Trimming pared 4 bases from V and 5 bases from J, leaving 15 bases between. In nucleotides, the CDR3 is TGCAGCGTTGGTCGCAGGGCACTAGACGAGCAGTACTTC. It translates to CSVGRRALDEQYF.

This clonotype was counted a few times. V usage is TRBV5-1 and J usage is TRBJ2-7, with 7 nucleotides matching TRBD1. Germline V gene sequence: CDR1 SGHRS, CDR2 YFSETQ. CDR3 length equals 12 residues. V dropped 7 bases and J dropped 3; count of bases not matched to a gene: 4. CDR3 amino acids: CASGQDLYEQYF. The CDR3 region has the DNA TGCGCCAGCGGACAGGACCTCTACGAGCAGTACTTC. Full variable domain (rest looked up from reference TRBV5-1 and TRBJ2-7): KAGVTQTPRYLIKTRGQQVTLSCSPISGHRSVSWYQQTPGQGLQFLFEYFSETQRNKGNFPGRFSGRQFSNSRSEMNVSTLELGDSALYLCASGQDLYEQYFGPGTRLTVT.

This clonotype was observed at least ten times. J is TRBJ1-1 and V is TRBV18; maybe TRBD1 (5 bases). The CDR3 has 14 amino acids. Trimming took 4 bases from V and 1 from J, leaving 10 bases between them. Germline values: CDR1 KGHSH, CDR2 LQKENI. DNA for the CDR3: TGTGCCAGCTCACAGGGACCGTCGAACACTGAAGCTTTCTTT. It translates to CASSQGPSNTEAFF.

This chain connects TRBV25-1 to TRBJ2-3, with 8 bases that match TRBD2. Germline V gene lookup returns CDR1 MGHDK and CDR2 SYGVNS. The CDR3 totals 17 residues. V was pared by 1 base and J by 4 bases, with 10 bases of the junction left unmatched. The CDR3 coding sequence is TGTGCCAGCAGTGAATCTTATAGACTAGCGAACGCAGATACGCAGTATTTT. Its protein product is CASSESYRLANADTQYF.

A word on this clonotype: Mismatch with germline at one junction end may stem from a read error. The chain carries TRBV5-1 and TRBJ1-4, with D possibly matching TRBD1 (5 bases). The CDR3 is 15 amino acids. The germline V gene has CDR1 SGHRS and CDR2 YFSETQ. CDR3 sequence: CASSPGDRANEKMFF. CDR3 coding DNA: TGCGCCAGCAGCCCCGGGGACCGGGCTAATGAAAAAATGTTTTTT.